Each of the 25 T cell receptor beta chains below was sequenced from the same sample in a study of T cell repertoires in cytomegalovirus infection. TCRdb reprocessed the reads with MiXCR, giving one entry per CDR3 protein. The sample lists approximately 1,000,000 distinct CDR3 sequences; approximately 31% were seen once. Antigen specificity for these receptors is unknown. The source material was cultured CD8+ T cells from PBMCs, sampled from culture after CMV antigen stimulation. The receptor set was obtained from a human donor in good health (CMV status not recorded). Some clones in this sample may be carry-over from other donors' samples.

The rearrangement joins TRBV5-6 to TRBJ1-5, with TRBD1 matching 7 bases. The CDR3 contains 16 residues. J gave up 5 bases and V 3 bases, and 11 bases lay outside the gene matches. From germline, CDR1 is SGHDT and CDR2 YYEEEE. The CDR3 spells CASSSRTGRLHQPQHF. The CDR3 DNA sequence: TGTGCCAGCAGCTCTAGGACAGGAAGGTTGCATCAGCCCCAGCATTTT. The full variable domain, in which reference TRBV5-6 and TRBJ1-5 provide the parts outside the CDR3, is DAGVTQSPTHLIKTRGQQVTLRCSPKSGHDTVSWYQQALGQGPQFIFQYYEEEERQRGNFPDRFSGHQFPNYSSELNVNALLLGDSALYLCASSSRTGRLHQPQHFGDGTRLSIL.

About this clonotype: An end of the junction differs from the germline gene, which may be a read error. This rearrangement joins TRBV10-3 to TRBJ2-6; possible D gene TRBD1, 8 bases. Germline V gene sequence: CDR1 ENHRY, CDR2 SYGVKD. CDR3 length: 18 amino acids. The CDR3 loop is CTISVRQGTNSGANVLTF. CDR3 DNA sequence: TGTACCATCAGTGTTCGACAGGGGACTAACTCTGGGGCCAACGTCCTGACTTTC.

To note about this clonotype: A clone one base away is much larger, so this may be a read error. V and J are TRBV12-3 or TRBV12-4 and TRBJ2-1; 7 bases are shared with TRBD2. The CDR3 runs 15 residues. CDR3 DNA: TGTGTCAGCAGTTATGGGGGGGACTCCTACAATGAGCAGTTCTTC. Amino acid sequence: CVSSYGGDSYNEQFF.

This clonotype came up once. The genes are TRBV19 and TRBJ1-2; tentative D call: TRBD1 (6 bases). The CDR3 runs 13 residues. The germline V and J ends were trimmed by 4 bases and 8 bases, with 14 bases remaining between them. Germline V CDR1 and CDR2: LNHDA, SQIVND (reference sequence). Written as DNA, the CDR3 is TGTGCCAGTAGTACACCACAGGGAGGCGGCTACACCTTC. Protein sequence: CASSTPQGGGYTF.

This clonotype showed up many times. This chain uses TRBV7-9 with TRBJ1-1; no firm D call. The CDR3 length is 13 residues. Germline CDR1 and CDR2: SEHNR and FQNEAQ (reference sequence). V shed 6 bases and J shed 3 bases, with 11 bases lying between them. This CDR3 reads CASRESKDTEAFF. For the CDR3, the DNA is TGTGCCAGCAGAGAGTCGAAGGACACTGAAGCTTTCTTT.

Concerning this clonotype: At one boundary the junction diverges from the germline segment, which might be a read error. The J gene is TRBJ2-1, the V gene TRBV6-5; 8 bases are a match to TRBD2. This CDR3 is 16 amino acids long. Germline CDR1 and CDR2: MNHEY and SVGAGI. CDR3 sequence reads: CANSYPPGLGVDEQFF. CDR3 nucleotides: TGTGCCAACAGTTACCCTCCGGGACTAGGAGTGGATGAGCAGTTCTTC.

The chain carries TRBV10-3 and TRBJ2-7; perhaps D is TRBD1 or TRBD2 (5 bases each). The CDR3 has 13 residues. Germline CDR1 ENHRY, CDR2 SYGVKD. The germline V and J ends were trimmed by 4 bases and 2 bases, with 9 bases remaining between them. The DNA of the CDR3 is TGTGCCATCAGTGTGGGGGTTGCCTACGAGCAGTACGTC. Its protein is CAISVGVAYEQYV.

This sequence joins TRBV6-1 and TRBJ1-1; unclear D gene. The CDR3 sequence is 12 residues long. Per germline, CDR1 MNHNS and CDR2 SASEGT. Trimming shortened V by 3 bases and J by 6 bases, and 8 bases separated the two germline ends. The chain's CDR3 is CASSDDGPEAFF. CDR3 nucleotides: TGTGCCAGCAGTGATGACGGTCCTGAAGCTTTCTTT.

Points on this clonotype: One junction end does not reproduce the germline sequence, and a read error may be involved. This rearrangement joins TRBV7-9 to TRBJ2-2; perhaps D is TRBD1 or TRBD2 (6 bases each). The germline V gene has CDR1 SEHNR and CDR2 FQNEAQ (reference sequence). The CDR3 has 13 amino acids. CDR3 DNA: TGTGCCAGCGCGTGGGGGGACACCAGGGAGCTGTTTTTT. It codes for CASAWGDTRELFF.

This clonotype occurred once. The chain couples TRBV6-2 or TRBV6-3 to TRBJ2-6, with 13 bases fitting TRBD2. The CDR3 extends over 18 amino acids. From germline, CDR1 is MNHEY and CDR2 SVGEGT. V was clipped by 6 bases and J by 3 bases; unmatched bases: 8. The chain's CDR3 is CASRDQLAGGHGANVLTF. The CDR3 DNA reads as TGTGCCAGCAGAGATCAACTAGCGGGGGGGCATGGGGCCAACGTCCTGACTTTC.

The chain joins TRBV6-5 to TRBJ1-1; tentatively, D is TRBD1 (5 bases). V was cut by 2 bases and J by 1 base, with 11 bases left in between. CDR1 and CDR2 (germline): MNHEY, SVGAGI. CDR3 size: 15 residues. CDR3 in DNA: TGTGCCAGCAGTTACGCCGGGACGGGGAACACTGAAGCTTTCTTT. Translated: CASSYAGTGNTEAFF.

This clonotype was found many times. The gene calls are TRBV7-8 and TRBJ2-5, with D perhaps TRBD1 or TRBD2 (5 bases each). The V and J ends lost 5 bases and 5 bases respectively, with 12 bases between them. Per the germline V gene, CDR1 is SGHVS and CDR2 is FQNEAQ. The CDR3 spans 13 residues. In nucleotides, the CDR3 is TGTGCCAGCAGCACCGGGACGGGGGAGACCCAGTACTTC. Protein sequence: CASSTGTGETQYF.

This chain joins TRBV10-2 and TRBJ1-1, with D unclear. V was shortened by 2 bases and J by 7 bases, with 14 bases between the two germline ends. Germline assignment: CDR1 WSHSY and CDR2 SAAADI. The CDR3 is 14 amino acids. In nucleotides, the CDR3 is TGCGCCAGCAGTGAGCCCTTGGACGGGTTTGAAGCTTTCTTT. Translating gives CASSEPLDGFEAFF.

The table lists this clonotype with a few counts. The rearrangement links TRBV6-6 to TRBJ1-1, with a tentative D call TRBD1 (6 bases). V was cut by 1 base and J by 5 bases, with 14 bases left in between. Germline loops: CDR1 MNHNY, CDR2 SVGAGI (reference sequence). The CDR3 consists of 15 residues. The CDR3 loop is CASSYYRGRGTEAFF. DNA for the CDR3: TGTGCCAGCAGTTACTACCGGGGGCGAGGGACTGAAGCTTTCTTT.

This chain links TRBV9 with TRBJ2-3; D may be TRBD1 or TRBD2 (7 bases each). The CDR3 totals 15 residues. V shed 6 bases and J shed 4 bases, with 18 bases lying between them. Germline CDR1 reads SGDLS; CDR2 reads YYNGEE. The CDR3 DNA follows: TGTGCCAGCACCTTCCAGGGGGGGGCCTCAGATACGCAGTATTTT. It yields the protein CASTFQGGASDTQYF.

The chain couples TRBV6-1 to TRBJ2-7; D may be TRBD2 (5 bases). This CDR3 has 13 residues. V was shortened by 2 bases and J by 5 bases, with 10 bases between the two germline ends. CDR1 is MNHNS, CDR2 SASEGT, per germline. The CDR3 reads CASSELGSNEQYF. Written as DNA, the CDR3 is TGTGCCAGCAGTGAATTAGGGAGCAACGAGCAGTACTTC.

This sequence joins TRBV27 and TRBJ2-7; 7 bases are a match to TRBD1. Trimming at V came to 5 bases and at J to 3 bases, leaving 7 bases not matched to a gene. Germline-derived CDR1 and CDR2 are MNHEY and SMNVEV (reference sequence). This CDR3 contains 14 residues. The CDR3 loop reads CASSLSRGLYEQYF. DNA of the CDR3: TGTGCCAGCAGTCTGAGTAGGGGGCTCTACGAGCAGTACTTC.

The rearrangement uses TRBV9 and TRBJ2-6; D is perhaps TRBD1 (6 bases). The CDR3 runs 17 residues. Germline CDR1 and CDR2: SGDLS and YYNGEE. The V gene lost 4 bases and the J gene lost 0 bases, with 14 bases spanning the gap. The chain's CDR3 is CASSWNRDLSGANVLTF. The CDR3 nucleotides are TGTGCCAGCAGCTGGAACAGGGACCTCTCTGGGGCCAACGTCCTGACTTTC. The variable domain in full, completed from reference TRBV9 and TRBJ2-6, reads DSGVTQTPKHLITATGQRVTLRCSPRSGDLSVYWYQQSLDQGLQFLIQYYNGEERAKGNILERFSAQQFPDLHSELNLSSLELGDSALYFCASSWNRDLSGANVLTFGAGSRLTVL.

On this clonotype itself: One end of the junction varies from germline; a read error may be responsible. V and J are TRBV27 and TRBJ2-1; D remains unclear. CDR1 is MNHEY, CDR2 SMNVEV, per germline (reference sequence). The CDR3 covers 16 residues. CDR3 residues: CASSLSSLISYIEQFF. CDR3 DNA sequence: TGTGCCAGCAGTTTATCCAGCCTCATCTCCTACATTGAGCAGTTCTTC.

CDR3 sequence (DNA): TGTGCCAGCAGCCCGGGGGCTAGCGGGCCGGGAGAGACCCAGTACTTC. It yields the protein CASSPGASGPGETQYF. This rearrangement joins TRBV11-3 to TRBJ2-5, with 8 bases identical to TRBD2. Losses at the gene ends were 5 bases for V and 4 bases for J; bases not matched to a gene: 12. From germline, CDR1 is SGHNT and CDR2 YENEEA. The CDR3 is made up of 16 amino acids.

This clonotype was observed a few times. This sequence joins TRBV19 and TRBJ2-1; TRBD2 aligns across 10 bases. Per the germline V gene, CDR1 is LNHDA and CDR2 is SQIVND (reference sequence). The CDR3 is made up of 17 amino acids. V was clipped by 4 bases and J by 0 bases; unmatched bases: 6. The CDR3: CASSRASGGASYNEQFF. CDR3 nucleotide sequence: TGTGCCAGTAGTAGGGCTAGCGGGGGTGCCTCCTACAATGAGCAGTTCTTC.

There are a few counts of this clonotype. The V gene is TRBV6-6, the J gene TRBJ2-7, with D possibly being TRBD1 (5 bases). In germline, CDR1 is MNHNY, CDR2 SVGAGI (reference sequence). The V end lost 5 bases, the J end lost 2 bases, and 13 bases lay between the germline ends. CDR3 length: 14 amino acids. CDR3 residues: CASSPRVYPYEQYV. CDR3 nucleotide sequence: TGTGCCAGCAGTCCCAGGGTTTACCCCTACGAGCAGTACGTC.

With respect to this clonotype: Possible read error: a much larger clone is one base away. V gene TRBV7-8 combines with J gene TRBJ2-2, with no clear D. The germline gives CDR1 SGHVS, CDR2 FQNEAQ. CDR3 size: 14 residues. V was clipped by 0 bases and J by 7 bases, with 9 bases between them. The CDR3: CASSLALGFGELFF. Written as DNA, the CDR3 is TGTGCCAGCAGCTTAGCGCTAGGGTTCGGGGAGCTGTTTTTT.

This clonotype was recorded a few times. CDR3 in DNA: TGTGCCAGCAGCTTGAAGCCAGGGGGCGGTCAGCCCCAGCATTTT. This gives the protein CASSLKPGGGQPQHF. The chain recombines TRBV5-6 with TRBJ1-5; 8 bases line up with TRBD1. The V gene end was trimmed by 1 base and the J gene end by 6 bases; junction bases not matched to a gene: 6. Germline V lookup: CDR1 SGHDT, CDR2 YYEEEE. This CDR3 contains 15 residues.

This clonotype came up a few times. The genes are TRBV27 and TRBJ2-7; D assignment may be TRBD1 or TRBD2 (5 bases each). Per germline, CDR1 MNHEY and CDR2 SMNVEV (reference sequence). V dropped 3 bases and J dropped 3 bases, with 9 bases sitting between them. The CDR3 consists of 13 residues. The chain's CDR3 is CASSLRDGYEQYV. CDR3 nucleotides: TGTGCCAGCAGTTTGAGGGACGGCTACGAGCAGTACGTC.